A single T cell receptor beta chain is shown here with its context. Its antigen remains unidentified. Version v3.0 of the immunoSEQ assay was performed at survey level. Using immunoSEQ multiplex PCR, the repertoire was profiled, and TCRdb retains in-frame clones only, with some absent. The sample contains fewer than 35,000 clones, around 80% of which appear only once. This record comes from a study of long-term antiretroviral therapy in people with HIV. General study findings and limits: Sampling of blood ran from about 2003 to 2017, and older ART regimens were possibly in use.

This CDR3 has 14 amino acids. The V segment lost 10 bases and the J segment 0 bases; nucleotides outside the gene matches: 2. From germline, CDR1 is LNHDA and CDR2 SQIVND (reference sequence). Per individual, the PBMC samples numbered at least one pre-ART and at least two post-ART. This receptor was taken from a woman aged 45-60 years with HIV. The chain employs TRBV19 and TRBJ2-2; 10 bases map to TRBD2. The sample consisted of unsorted PBMCs, taken 2 years after starting antiretroviral therapy. DNA of the CDR3: TGTGCCATTAGCGGGGGGCCGAACACCGGGGAGCTGTTTTTT. Protein product: CAISGGPNTGELFF.